The 24 T cell receptor beta chains below were found in one sample sequenced in a study of early T cells in non-severe SARS-CoV-2 infection. One entry per CDR3 protein, called by TCRdb with MiXCR from the 5' RACE reads. The sample carries about 92,000 distinct CDR3 sequences, over 15% recorded once. Sequencing used whole blood. The receptors here all came from an adult who was a healthcare worker with PCR-confirmed SARS-CoV-2 infection or an uninfected control (not recorded which).

The V call is TRBV10-2, the J call TRBJ2-5; D tentatively reads TRBD1 or TRBD2 (5 bases each). The CDR3 loop spans 12 amino acids. CDR1 WSHSY and CDR2 SAAADI come from the germline V gene. V lost 4 bases and J 6 bases, leaving 9 bases between the germline ends. The CDR3 DNA reads TGCGCCAGCAGTGTCGAGGGACAGACCCAGTACTTC. Protein product: CASSVEGQTQYF.

This clonotype appeared a few times. The chain has TRBV12-3 or TRBV12-4 and TRBJ2-2, with D possibly TRBD2 on 6 matching bases. CDR3 size: 15 residues. Trimming left V 2 bases short and J 5 bases short, with 12 bases between. CDR3 sequence reads: CASSLRRDRTGELFF. As DNA, the CDR3 is TGTGCCAGCAGTTTAAGGAGGGATAGGACCGGGGAGCTGTTTTTT.

There are a few counts of this clonotype. The chain employs TRBV4-3 and TRBJ1-1; 9 positions agree with TRBD1. The J segment lost 0 bases and the V segment lost 0 bases, leaving 11 bases of the junction unmatched. The CDR3 is made up of 19 amino acids. Germline lookup yields CDR1 LGHNA and CDR2 YSLEER. The CDR3 nucleotides are TGCGCCAGCAGCCAAGAGCACAGGGGGCCAATCGACCTGAACACTGAAGCTTTCTTT. This translates into CASSQEHRGPIDLNTEAFF.

The chain is built from TRBV6-2 or TRBV6-3 and TRBJ2-3; either TRBD1 or TRBD2 may supply D (6 bases each). CDR3 length: 12 residues. Trimming pared 8 bases from V and 6 bases from J, leaving 12 bases between. CDR1 is MNHEY, CDR2 SVGEGT, per germline. In nucleotides, the CDR3 is TGTGCCAGCCTACAGGGAGGCGATACGCAGTATTTT. It specifies CASLQGGDTQYF.

This sequence joins TRBV12-3 or TRBV12-4 and TRBJ2-7; D is perhaps TRBD1 (6 bases). The CDR3 sequence is 14 residues long. Trimming removed 3 bases at V and 0 bases at J, with 9 bases between. CDR3 bases: TGTGCCAGCAGTTTTGACAGGAGCTCCTACGAGCAGTACTTC. Its translation is CASSFDRSSYEQYF.

The V gene is TRBV30, the J gene TRBJ2-7; D not certain. The germline V gene encodes CDR1 GTSNPN and CDR2 SVGIG (reference sequence). V lost 1 base to trimming and J lost 2 bases, with 9 bases between them. The CDR3 length is 13 residues. In DNA, the CDR3 is TGTGCCTGGAGTGGCGACATCGCCTACGAGCAGTACTTC. Its translation: CAWSGDIAYEQYF.

V and J are TRBV7-2 and TRBJ2-3, with TRBD2 matching over 12 bases. CDR3 length: 18 residues. The J segment lost 2 bases and the V segment lost 2 bases, leaving 8 bases of the junction unmatched. Germline V CDR1 and CDR2: SGHTA, FQGNSA. CDR3 sequence: CASSLPPWTSGDTDTQYF. CDR3 nucleotides: TGTGCCAGCAGCTTACCCCCTTGGACTAGCGGGGACACAGATACGCAGTATTTT. Full variable domain (remainder filled in from reference TRBV7-2 and TRBJ2-3): GAGVSQSPSNKVTEKGKDVELRCDPISGHTALYWYRQSLGQGLEFLIYFQGNSAPDKSGLPSDRFSAERTGGSVSTLTIQRTQQEDSAVYLCASSLPPWTSGDTDTQYFGPGTRLTVL.

V and J are TRBV7-2 and TRBJ2-1, with TRBD2 matching over 10 bases. J lost 10 bases, V lost 2 bases, and 11 bases had no gene match. Per germline, CDR1 SGHTA and CDR2 FQGNSA. This CDR3 spans 16 amino acids. The CDR3 DNA is TGTGCCAGCAGCTTATGGGGAGGGACTAGCGAAAGAGAGCAGTTCTTC. Amino acids: CASSLWGGTSEREQFF.

This clonotype turned up a few times. This chain connects TRBV11-2 to TRBJ2-1, with D unclear. The CDR3 is 14 residues long. Trimming took off 4 bases at V and 3 bases at J, with 10 bases between the two ends. Germline CDR1 is SGHAT and CDR2 is FQNNGV. CDR3 residues: CASSSVDGYNEQFF. The CDR3 nucleotides are TGTGCCAGCAGCTCGGTGGACGGCTACAATGAGCAGTTCTTC.

The J gene is TRBJ1-6, the V gene TRBV7-2; tentative D call: TRBD1 (5 bases). The CDR3 covers 17 residues. Trimming left V 2 bases short and J 1 base short, with 12 bases between. Germline loops: CDR1 SGHTA, CDR2 FQGNSA. The CDR3 sequence is CASSLYRGTSYNSPLHF. DNA for the CDR3: TGTGCCAGCAGCTTATATCGGGGCACGTCCTATAATTCACCCCTCCACTTT.

This clonotype occurred a few times. The chain employs TRBV29-1 and TRBJ2-7; D remains unclear. CDR3 size: 12 residues. Trimming removed 4 bases from V and 2 bases from J, with 9 bases in between. Germline CDR1 SQVTM, CDR2 ANQGSEA. CDR3 sequence: CSVGQNTYEQYF. The CDR3 DNA reads TGCAGCGTTGGGCAGAACACCTACGAGCAGTACTTC.

This clonotype was detected only a few times. This chain joins TRBV5-1 and TRBJ1-4; 8 nucleotides match TRBD1. The germline V gene has CDR1 SGHRS and CDR2 YFSETQ. The J segment lost 7 bases and the V segment lost 3 bases, leaving 2 bases of the junction unmatched. This CDR3 comprises 13 residues. CDR3 residues: CASSSDRVEKLFF. DNA for the CDR3: TGCGCCAGCAGCTCGGACAGGGTTGAAAAACTGTTTTTT.

This chain uses TRBV2 with TRBJ1-2; no definite D call. V lost 3 bases and J 7 bases, leaving 6 bases between the germline ends. The germline V gene has CDR1 SNHLY and CDR2 FYNNEI. The CDR3 totals 11 residues. The CDR3 DNA sequence: TGTGCCAGCAGTGATTTGGTTGGCTACACCTTC. Amino acids: CASSDLVGYTF.

This sequence joins TRBV29-1 and TRBJ1-1, with D unresolved. Germline loops: CDR1 SQVTM, CDR2 ANQGSEA. The CDR3 consists of 11 residues. The V end was cut by 3 bases, the J end by 1 base, with 3 bases between. CDR3 amino acids: CSVERNTEAFF. In DNA form, the CDR3 reads TGCAGCGTTGAGAGGAACACTGAAGCTTTCTTT.

This clonotype was picked up a small number of times. V gene TRBV20-1 combines with J gene TRBJ1-4, with D uncertain. V dropped 6 bases and J dropped 0 bases, with 11 bases sitting between them. The CDR3 runs 14 residues. CDR1 and CDR2 from the germline V gene are DFQATT and SNEGSKA (reference sequence). In DNA form, the CDR3 reads TGCAGTGCGTCGGTGCCCCCAACTAATGAAAAACTGTTTTTT. It specifies CSASVPPTNEKLFF.

In this sample, this clonotype turned up a few times. The V and J genes are TRBV7-2 and TRBJ2-6, with a possible D match to TRBD1 (5 bases). Germline V gene sequence: CDR1 SGHTA, CDR2 FQGNSA. This CDR3 has 15 amino acids. V lost 2 bases to trimming and J lost 2 bases, with 7 bases between them. The CDR3, as DNA: TGTGCCAGCAGCTTACAGGGCCCTGGGGCCAACGTCCTGACTTTC. Its translation: CASSLQGPGANVLTF. Based on the CDR3 plus reference TRBV7-2 and TRBJ2-6, the full variable domain is GAGVSQSPSNKVTEKGKDVELRCDPISGHTALYWYRQSLGQGLEFLIYFQGNSAPDKSGLPSDRFSAERTGGSVSTLTIQRTQQEDSAVYLCASSLQGPGANVLTFGAGSRLTVL.

This clonotype was seen a few times. V is TRBV20-1 and J is TRBJ1-1; perhaps TRBD1 as D (6 bases). CDR3 length: 15 amino acids. Germline CDR1 reads DFQATT; CDR2 reads SNEGSKA (reference sequence). Trimming stripped 4 bases from V and 1 base from J, with 16 bases between. The CDR3 region is CSAKSPGGWNTEAFF. The CDR3 coding sequence is TGCAGTGCTAAATCCCCCGGGGGCTGGAACACTGAAGCTTTCTTT.

The J gene is TRBJ1-1, the V gene TRBV7-9, with D possibly being TRBD1 (6 bases). Trimming left V 5 bases short and J 0 bases short, with 19 bases between. Germline values: CDR1 SEHNR, CDR2 FQNEAQ (reference sequence). CDR3 size: 17 residues. The CDR3 loop is CASSPGMSGAMNTEAFF. For the CDR3, the DNA is TGTGCCAGCAGCCCGGGGATGTCAGGGGCTATGAACACTGAAGCTTTCTTT.

This chain uses TRBV11-2 with TRBJ2-4; 13 positions match TRBD2. V was pared by 7 bases and J by 10 bases, with 22 bases of the junction left unmatched. This CDR3 spans 19 amino acids. The V gene's germline CDR1 is SGHAT and CDR2 FQNNGV. For the CDR3, the DNA is TGTGCCAGCATCTGGTGGACAGCTCAGACTAGCGGGAGGCTTCTTATTCAGTACTTC. Amino acids: CASIWWTAQTSGRLLIQYF.

The chain couples TRBV29-1 to TRBJ1-5; TRBD1 matches at 7 bases. V shed 5 bases, J shed 5 bases, and the junction held 6 bases outside the gene matches. The CDR3 sequence is 13 residues long. The germline gives CDR1 SQVTM, CDR2 ANQGSEA. The CDR3 region is CSVSGGMDQPQHF. Here the CDR3 DNA reads TGCAGCGTTTCAGGGGGTATGGATCAGCCCCAGCATTTT.

The rearrangement uses TRBV28 and TRBJ2-1; 8 nucleotides match TRBD2. V trimming: 6 bases; J trimming: 3 bases; junction bases outside the gene matches: 7. Germline loops: CDR1 MDHEN, CDR2 SYDVKM. CDR3 length equals 15 residues. The CDR3 here is CASSRLAKNYNEQFF. The CDR3 DNA sequence: TGTGCCAGCAGCCGACTAGCGAAAAACTACAATGAGCAGTTCTTC. Full variable domain (remainder filled in from reference TRBV28 and TRBJ2-1): DVKVTQSSRYLVKRTGEKVFLECVQDMDHENMFWYRQDPGLGLRLIYFSYDVKMKEKGDIPEGYSVSREKKERFSLILESASTNQTSMYLCASSRLAKNYNEQFFGPGTRLTVL.

A few counts support this clonotype. This sequence joins TRBV29-1 and TRBJ2-1, with D unresolved. Germline CDR1 and CDR2: SQVTM and ANQGSEA. This CDR3 has 11 residues. The germline V and J ends were trimmed by 5 bases and 7 bases, with 9 bases remaining between them. In DNA, the CDR3 is TGCAGCGTTCGAGGTTATAATGAGCAGTTCTTC. This encodes CSVRGYNEQFF.

The chain has TRBV9 and TRBJ2-4, with D unresolved. The CDR3 consists of 13 residues. Germline V gene sequence: CDR1 SGDLS, CDR2 YYNGEE. V was shortened by 0 bases and J by 5 bases, with 6 bases between the two germline ends. The CDR3 spells CASSVDSQNIQYF. CDR3 bases: TGTGCCAGCAGCGTAGACAGTCAAAACATTCAGTACTTC.

The chain joins TRBV7-9 to TRBJ1-3; no clear D gene. V shed 5 bases and J shed 0 bases, with 11 bases lying between them. CDR1 is SEHNR, CDR2 FQNEAQ, per germline (reference sequence). The CDR3 extends over 15 amino acids. The CDR3 region is CASSHSRDSGNTIYF. CDR3 nucleotides: TGTGCCAGCAGCCACTCGCGCGACTCTGGAAACACCATATATTTT. Filled out from reference TRBV7-9 and TRBJ1-3, the complete variable domain reads DTGVSQNPRHKITKRGQNVTFRCDPISEHNRLYWYRQTLGQGPEFLTYFQNEAQLEKSRLLSDRFSAERPKGSFSTLEIQRTEQGDSAMYLCASSHSRDSGNTIYFGEGSWLTVV.